The 29 T cell receptor beta chains below all came from one sample that was sequenced in a study of blood T cells in healthy people across ages. A second about 6 to 12 cycle PCR used barcoded and J-beta primers. TCRdb passed the 5' RACE reads through MiXCR, listing each CDR3 protein once. The table shows fewer than 950,000 distinct CDR3 sequences, with 36% occurring only once. The sample comprised blood. The receptor set was obtained from a man between 18 and 29 years old in good health.

A few counts support this clonotype. The genes are TRBV5-1 and TRBJ2-7, with TRBD1 as a possible D gene (6 bases). Trimming took off 3 bases at V and 0 bases at J, with 7 bases between the two ends. The CDR3 length is 13 residues. CDR1 is SGHRS, CDR2 YFSETQ, per germline. CDR3: CASSWDTSYEQYF. CDR3 sequence (DNA): TGCGCCAGCAGCTGGGACACCTCCTACGAGCAGTACTTC.

This clonotype was picked up a small number of times. The rearrangement joins TRBV4-3 to TRBJ1-5; tentative D call: TRBD1 (5 bases). This CDR3 has 15 residues. The germline V gene has CDR1 LGHNA and CDR2 YSLEER. V was cut by 0 bases and J by 1 base, with 7 bases left in between. The CDR3 region has the DNA TGCGCCAGCAGCCAAGACCACAGGAGCAATCAGCCCCAGCATTTT. It encodes CASSQDHRSNQPQHF.

The chain links TRBV27 to TRBJ2-6, with D hard to call. The CDR3 consists of 16 residues. CDR1 is MNHEY and CDR2 is SMNVEV in the germline V gene (reference sequence). Between the trimmed V and J ends, which lost 0 bases and 0 bases, there was a span of 6 bases. For the CDR3, the DNA is TGTGCCAGCAGTTTATCGGTGCCCTCTGGGGCCAACGTCCTGACTTTC. Protein: CASSLSVPSGANVLTF.

This clonotype was recorded a few times. CDR3 region: CSVDGGLAGAIYEQYF. The CDR3 bases are TGCAGCGTTGATGGGGGACTAGCGGGGGCGATCTACGAGCAGTACTTC. The chain employs TRBV29-1 and TRBJ2-7; 14 bases align to TRBD2. J lost 3 bases, V lost 3 bases, and 7 bases had no gene match. CDR1 is SQVTM and CDR2 is ANQGSEA in the germline V gene. This CDR3 spans 16 amino acids.

This clonotype was picked up many times. For the CDR3, the DNA is TGTGCCAGCAGCCTAGGCCCTGGACAGTCCACCTACGAGCAGTACTTC. It specifies CASSLGPGQSTYEQYF. This chain links TRBV7-2 with TRBJ2-7, with TRBD1 as a possible D gene (6 bases). V was shortened by 5 bases and J by 2 bases, with 19 bases between the two germline ends. The CDR3 length is 16 residues. Germline V gives CDR1 SGHTA, CDR2 FQGNSA.

On this clonotype itself: This could be a read error, since a much larger clone is one nucleotide away. V is TRBV2 and J is TRBJ2-1, with D possibly being TRBD1 (6 bases). V was trimmed by 7 bases and J by 9 bases, leaving 10 bases between them. The CDR3 runs 11 residues. Germline-derived CDR1 and CDR2 are SNHLY and FYNNEI. CDR3 in DNA: TGTGCCAGCACAGGGGACATTGAGCAGTTCTTC. Protein: CASTGDIEQFF.

The chain uses TRBV14 and TRBJ1-1, with D unresolved. The CDR3 loop spans 12 amino acids. V was shortened by 0 bases and J by 7 bases, with 6 bases between the two germline ends. Germline-derived CDR1 and CDR2 are SGHDN and FVKESK. The CDR3 region is CASSQDRREAFF. For the CDR3, the DNA is TGTGCCAGCAGCCAAGACAGACGTGAAGCTTTCTTT.

This clonotype was recorded many times. The chain employs TRBV5-1 and TRBJ2-5; a weak D match, TRBD2 (5 bases). The germline gives CDR1 SGHRS, CDR2 YFSETQ. The CDR3 covers 14 residues. The germline V and J ends were trimmed by 4 bases and 7 bases, with 17 bases remaining between them. CDR3: CASSTDAIEGTQYF. Here the CDR3 DNA reads TGCGCCAGCAGCACGGACGCGATCGAGGGGACCCAGTACTTC.

V gene TRBV7-2 combines with J gene TRBJ2-3; no definite D call. V shed 5 bases and J shed 4 bases, with 13 bases lying between them. CDR3 length: 14 amino acids. CDR1 and CDR2 from the germline V gene are SGHTA and FQGNSA. The CDR3, as DNA: TGTGCCAGCAGCACCTACTCCCGTTCAGATACGCAGTATTTT. Its protein product is CASSTYSRSDTQYF. The full variable domain, in which reference TRBV7-2 and TRBJ2-3 provide the parts outside the CDR3, is GAGVSQSPSNKVTEKGKDVELRCDPISGHTALYWYRQSLGQGLEFLIYFQGNSAPDKSGLPSDRFSAERTGGSVSTLTIQRTQQEDSAVYLCASSTYSRSDTQYFGPGTRLTVL.

The chain combines TRBV6-5 with TRBJ2-3, with TRBD2 matching 8 bases. Per germline, CDR1 MNHEY and CDR2 SVGAGI. Germline trimming cut 6 bases from V and 7 bases from J; bases unmatched to any gene: 6. The CDR3 has 13 residues. The CDR3 sequence is CASRNGGAYTQYF. Here the CDR3 DNA reads TGTGCCAGCAGAAACGGGGGGGCTTATACGCAGTATTTT.

The chain couples TRBV12-3 or TRBV12-4 to TRBJ1-2; D remains ambiguous. V was trimmed by 7 bases and J by 7 bases, leaving 10 bases between them. There are 11 residues in the CDR3. CDR3 nucleotide sequence: TGTGCCAGCAAGGGCCCGGGTGGCTACACCTTC. Residues: CASKGPGGYTF.

J is TRBJ2-3 and V is TRBV6-5; 10 bases map to TRBD2. V shed 11 bases and J 2 bases; nucleotides not matched to a gene: 10. Germline CDR1 is MNHEY and CDR2 is SVGAGI. CDR3 length: 15 residues. This CDR3 is CASQSSGGVTDTQYF. The CDR3 DNA is TGTGCCTCCCAATCCAGCGGGGGGGTCACAGATACGCAGTATTTT.

The chain joins TRBV7-9 to TRBJ2-3; a weak D match, TRBD1 (7 bases). The CDR3 is 13 residues long. Germline values: CDR1 SEHNR, CDR2 FQNEAQ (reference sequence). Trimming stripped 7 bases from V and 8 bases from J, with 16 bases between. The CDR3 is CASNYSGGGTQYF. The CDR3, as DNA: TGTGCCAGCAACTATTCAGGGGGAGGTACGCAGTATTTT.

In its sample, this clonotype was seen a few times. The V and J genes are TRBV28 and TRBJ2-2; TRBD1 matches at 7 bases. Germline CDR1 MDHEN, CDR2 SYDVKM. The CDR3 consists of 15 residues. Trimming took 8 bases from V and 0 from J; bases not matched to a gene: 6. The CDR3 sequence: CASVKQGPNTGELFF. The CDR3 DNA sequence: TGTGCCAGCGTCAAACAGGGGCCGAACACCGGGGAGCTGTTTTTT.

This sequence joins TRBV10-3 and TRBJ1-6, with 9 bases fitting TRBD1. Germline CDR1 ENHRY, CDR2 SYGVKD. The trim removed 3 bases at V and 10 bases at J, leaving 7 bases unmatched. The CDR3 consists of 15 residues. CDR3 protein: CAISERTGVRSPLHF. Here the CDR3 DNA reads TGTGCCATCAGTGAAAGGACAGGGGTAAGATCACCCCTCCACTTT.

This clonotype appeared many times. The rearrangement uses TRBV7-8 and TRBJ2-1; unclear D gene. V was clipped by 1 base and J by 6 bases, with 7 bases between them. The CDR3 is made up of 13 amino acids. Germline V gene lookup returns CDR1 SGHVS and CDR2 FQNEAQ. Here the CDR3 DNA reads TGTGCCAGCAGCTTAGGATCCGTCAATGAGCAGTTCTTC. Translating gives CASSLGSVNEQFF.

The chain uses TRBV7-2 and TRBJ2-7; D might be TRBD1 or TRBD2, each matching 6 bases. The CDR3 runs 15 residues. V gave up 3 bases and J gave up 0 bases, with 12 bases separating them. The germline V gene encodes CDR1 SGHTA and CDR2 FQGNSA. This chain's CDR3 is CASSLFWGASYEQYF. As DNA, the CDR3 is TGTGCCAGCAGCTTGTTTTGGGGGGCCTCCTACGAGCAGTACTTC.

Regarding this clonotype: The junction shows a germline mismatch at one end, possibly a read error. The chain uses TRBV4-3 and TRBJ1-6, with D maybe TRBD1 (6 bases). This CDR3 has 16 amino acids. The germline V gene encodes CDR1 LGHNA and CDR2 YSLEER. The CDR3: CAGSQDQGNAGSPLHF. CDR3 bases: TGCGCCGGCAGCCAAGATCAGGGGAATGCGGGCTCACCCCTCCACTTT.

The chain couples TRBV7-9 to TRBJ1-2; a weak D match, TRBD1 (6 bases). Germline V CDR1 and CDR2: SEHNR, FQNEAQ (reference sequence). The CDR3 sequence is 15 residues long. V was cut by 4 bases and J by 3 bases, with 15 bases left in between. CDR3 sequence reads: CASSSGAGSHYGYTF. In DNA, the CDR3 is TGTGCCAGCAGCTCAGGGGCAGGCTCACACTATGGCTACACCTTC.

This clonotype appeared once. The chain combines TRBV3-1 with TRBJ2-1, with 14 bases lining up with TRBD2. The CDR3 runs to 17 residues. The V segment lost 1 base and the J segment 8 bases; nucleotides outside the gene matches: 7. Germline V lookup: CDR1 LGHDT, CDR2 YNNKEL (reference sequence). CDR3 amino acids: CASSQGGTSGSRDEQFF. In nucleotides, the CDR3 is TGTGCCAGCAGCCAAGGGGGGACTAGCGGGAGTAGGGATGAGCAGTTCTTC.

This clonotype was counted ten times or more. This chain joins TRBV9 and TRBJ2-7, with 8 bases that match TRBD2. The CDR3 loop spans 14 amino acids. Germline V CDR1 and CDR2: SGDLS, YYNGEE. The V gene end was trimmed by 0 bases and the J gene end by 8 bases; junction bases not matched to a gene: 7. CDR3 sequence: CASSVGEVAGKQYF. The CDR3 DNA reads TGTGCCAGCAGCGTAGGGGAGGTAGCGGGGAAGCAGTACTTC.

This clonotype was observed a handful of times. This chain joins TRBV10-3 and TRBJ2-7, with 7 bases that match TRBD1. Germline CDR1 is ENHRY and CDR2 is SYGVKD. The CDR3 is 13 amino acids. Trimming took 6 bases from V and 4 from J; bases not matched to a gene: 6. The DNA for the CDR3 is TGTGCCATCAGCACCGACAGGGAATACGAGCAGTACTTC. Protein sequence: CAISTDREYEQYF.

This clonotype occurred many times. The chain recombines TRBV6-6 with TRBJ2-7, with 7 bases fitting TRBD1. The germline V gene encodes CDR1 MNHNY and CDR2 SVGAGI (reference sequence). The CDR3 is 14 amino acids. The trim removed 6 bases at V and 2 bases at J, leaving 7 bases unmatched. The CDR3 bases are TGTGCCAGCAGAGAGGACAGGTCCCCCTACGAGCAGTACTTC. Its protein is CASREDRSPYEQYF.

This clonotype was found a few times. V and J are TRBV7-8 and TRBJ1-2; unclear D gene. V was shortened by 2 bases and J by 5 bases, with 9 bases between the two germline ends. The CDR3 totals 13 residues. CDR1 is SGHVS and CDR2 is FQNEAQ in the germline V gene. CDR3: CASSLRLEYGYTF. The CDR3 coding sequence is TGTGCCAGCAGCTTACGATTGGAGTATGGCTACACCTTC.

The rearrangement uses TRBV29-1 and TRBJ2-4; 14 bases line up with TRBD2. CDR3 length: 13 residues. V gave up 6 bases and J gave up 13 bases; unmatched junction bases: 8. CDR1 is SQVTM and CDR2 is ANQGSEA in the germline V gene. The CDR3 here is CSVPGTSGSEQYF. The CDR3 bases are TGCAGCGTCCCCGGGACTAGCGGGAGTGAGCAGTACTTC.

This clonotype has a handful of counts. This rearrangement joins TRBV3-1 to TRBJ2-5, with D possibly matching TRBD2 (5 bases). The CDR3 consists of 13 residues. Looked up from germline, CDR1 is LGHDT and CDR2 is YNNKEL (reference sequence). V was shortened by 0 bases and J by 11 bases, with 13 bases between the two germline ends. CDR3 protein: CASSQERGHEQYF. CDR3 DNA sequence: TGTGCCAGCAGCCAAGAGCGCGGGCATGAGCAGTACTTC.

This clonotype was counted only a few times. The gene calls are TRBV7-9 and TRBJ2-1; D assignment may be TRBD1 or TRBD2 (6 bases each). V lost 10 bases and J 8 bases, leaving 27 bases between the germline ends. The CDR3 is 16 amino acids. The germline gives CDR1 SEHNR, CDR2 FQNEAQ (reference sequence). The CDR3 region has the DNA TGTGCCATCCCGCCGCATCCGGGGGCCGCGATCGATGAGCAGTTCTTC. It codes for CAIPPHPGAAIDEQFF.

This chain links TRBV3-1 with TRBJ1-2; weak D call: TRBD1 (6 bases). The CDR3 has 13 amino acids. V was shortened by 3 bases and J by 6 bases, with 11 bases between the two germline ends. The germline gives CDR1 LGHDT, CDR2 YNNKEL (reference sequence). DNA of the CDR3: TGTGCCAGCAGCCACAGGGGAGAGGATGGCTACACCTTC. This sequence encodes CASSHRGEDGYTF.

The chain uses TRBV14 and TRBJ2-5; a possible D gene is TRBD2 (5 bases). The CDR3 totals 16 residues. The V gene lost 1 base and the J gene lost 5 bases, with 17 bases spanning the gap. Germline V gene sequence: CDR1 SGHDN, CDR2 FVKESK. In nucleotides, the CDR3 is TGTGCCAGCAGCCAAGGGGAGCGTGCTTATGGGGAGACCCAGTACTTC. It translates to CASSQGERAYGETQYF.